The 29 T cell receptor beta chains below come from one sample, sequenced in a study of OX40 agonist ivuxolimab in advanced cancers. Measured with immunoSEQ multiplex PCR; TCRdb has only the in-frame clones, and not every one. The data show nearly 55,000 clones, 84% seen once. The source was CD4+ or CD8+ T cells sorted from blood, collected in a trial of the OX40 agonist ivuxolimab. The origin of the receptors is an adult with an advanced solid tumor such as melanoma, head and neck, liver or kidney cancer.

CDR3 nucleotide sequence: TGTGCCACCTCACAGGGAGATACGCAGTATTTT. Residues: CATSQGDTQYF. This chain joins TRBV28 and TRBJ2-3; a weak D match, TRBD1 (6 bases). The length of the CDR3 is 11 residues. Germline assignment: CDR1 MDHEN and CDR2 SYDVKM. V shed 10 bases and J shed 5 bases, with 10 bases lying between them.

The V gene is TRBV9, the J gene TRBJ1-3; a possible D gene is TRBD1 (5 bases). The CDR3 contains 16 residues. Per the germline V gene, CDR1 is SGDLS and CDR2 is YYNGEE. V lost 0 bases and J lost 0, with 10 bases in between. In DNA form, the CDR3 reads TGTGCCAGCAGCGTAGGCGGGGGGGTCTCTGGAAACACCATATATTTT. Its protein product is CASSVGGGVSGNTIYF.

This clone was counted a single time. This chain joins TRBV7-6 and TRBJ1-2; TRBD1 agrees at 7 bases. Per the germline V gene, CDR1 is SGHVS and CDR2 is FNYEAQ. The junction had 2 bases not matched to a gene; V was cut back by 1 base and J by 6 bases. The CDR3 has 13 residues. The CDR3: CASSLGQGDGYTF. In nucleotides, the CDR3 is TGTGCCAGCAGCTTAGGTCAGGGGGATGGCTACACCTTC.

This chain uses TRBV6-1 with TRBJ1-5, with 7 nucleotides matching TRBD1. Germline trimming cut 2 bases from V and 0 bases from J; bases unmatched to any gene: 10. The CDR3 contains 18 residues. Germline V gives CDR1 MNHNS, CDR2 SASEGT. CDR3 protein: CASSELQGTAYSNQPQHF. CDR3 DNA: TGTGCCAGCAGTGAATTGCAAGGGACAGCCTATAGCAATCAGCCCCAGCATTTT.

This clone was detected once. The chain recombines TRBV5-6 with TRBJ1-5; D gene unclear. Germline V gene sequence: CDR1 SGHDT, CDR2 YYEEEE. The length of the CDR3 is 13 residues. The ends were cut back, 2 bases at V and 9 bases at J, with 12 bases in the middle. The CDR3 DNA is TGTGCCAGCAGCTTTGCCACCGGTAGGCCCCAGCATTTT. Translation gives CASSFATGRPQHF.

The CDR3 reads CASQESGANVLTF. The CDR3 nucleotides are TGCGCCAGCCAAGAATCTGGGGCCAACGTCCTGACTTTC. The V call is TRBV5-1, the J call TRBJ2-6; D remains unclear. The CDR3 contains 13 residues. Looked up from germline, CDR1 is SGHRS and CDR2 is YFSETQ. V lost 7 bases and J lost 1, with 6 bases in between. The full variable domain, rest sourced from reference TRBV5-1 and TRBJ2-6, is KAGVTQTPRYLIKTRGQQVTLSCSPISGHRSVSWYQQTPGQGLQFLFEYFSETQRNKGNFPGRFSGRQFSNSRSEMNVSTLELGDSALYLCASQESGANVLTFGAGSRLTVL.

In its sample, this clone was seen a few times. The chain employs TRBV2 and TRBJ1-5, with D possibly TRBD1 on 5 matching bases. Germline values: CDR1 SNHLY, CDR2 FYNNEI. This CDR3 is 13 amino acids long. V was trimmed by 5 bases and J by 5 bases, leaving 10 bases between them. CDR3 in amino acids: CASSLRGYQPQHF. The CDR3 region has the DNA TGTGCCAGCAGTCTGCGGGGGTATCAGCCCCAGCATTTT.

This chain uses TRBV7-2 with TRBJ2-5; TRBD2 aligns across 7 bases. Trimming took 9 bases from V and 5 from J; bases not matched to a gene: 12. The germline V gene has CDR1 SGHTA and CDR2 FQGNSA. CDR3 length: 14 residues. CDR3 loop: CASSVLASGETQYF. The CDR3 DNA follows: TGTGCCAGTAGTGTGTTGGCTAGCGGCGAGACCCAGTACTTC. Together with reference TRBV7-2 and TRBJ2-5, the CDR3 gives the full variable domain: GAGVSQSPSNKVTEKGKDVELRCDPISGHTALYWYRQSLGQGLEFLIYFQGNSAPDKSGLPSDRFSAERTGGSVSTLTIQRTQQEDSAVYLCASSVLASGETQYFGPGTRLLVL.

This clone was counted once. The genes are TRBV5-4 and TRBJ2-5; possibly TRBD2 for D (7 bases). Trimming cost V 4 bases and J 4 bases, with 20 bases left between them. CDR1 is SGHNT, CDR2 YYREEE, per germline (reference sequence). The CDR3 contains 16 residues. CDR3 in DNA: TGTGCCAGCAGCAAGGGGGGAGGGGCCGAGGGAGAGACCCAGTACTTC. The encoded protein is CASSKGGGAEGETQYF.

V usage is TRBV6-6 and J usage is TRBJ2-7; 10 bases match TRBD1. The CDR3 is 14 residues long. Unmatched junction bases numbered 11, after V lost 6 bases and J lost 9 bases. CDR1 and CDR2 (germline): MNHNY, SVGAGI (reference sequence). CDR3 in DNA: TGTGCCAGCAGGCCCGGGACAGGGGCCTTCGGGCAGTACTTC. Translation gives CASRPGTGAFGQYF.

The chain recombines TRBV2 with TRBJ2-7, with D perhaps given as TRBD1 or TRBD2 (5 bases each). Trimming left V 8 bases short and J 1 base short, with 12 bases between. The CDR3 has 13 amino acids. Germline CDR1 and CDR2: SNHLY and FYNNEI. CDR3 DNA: TGTGCCAGCGGGGGACGTTCGTCCTACGAGCAGTACTTC. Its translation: CASGGRSSYEQYF.

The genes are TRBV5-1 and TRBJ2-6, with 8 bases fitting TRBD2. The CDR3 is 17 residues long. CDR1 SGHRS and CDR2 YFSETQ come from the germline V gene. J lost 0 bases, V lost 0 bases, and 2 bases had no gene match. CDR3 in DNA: TGCGCCAGCAGCTTGGACCTAGCGGGCTCTGGGGCCAACGTCCTGACTTTC. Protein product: CASSLDLAGSGANVLTF.

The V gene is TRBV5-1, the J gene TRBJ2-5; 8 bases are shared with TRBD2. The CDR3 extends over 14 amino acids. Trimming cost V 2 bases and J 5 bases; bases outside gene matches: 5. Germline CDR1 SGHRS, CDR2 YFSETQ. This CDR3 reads CASSFGTGGETQYF. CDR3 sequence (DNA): TGCGCCAGCAGCTTTGGGACGGGAGGGGAGACCCAGTACTTC.

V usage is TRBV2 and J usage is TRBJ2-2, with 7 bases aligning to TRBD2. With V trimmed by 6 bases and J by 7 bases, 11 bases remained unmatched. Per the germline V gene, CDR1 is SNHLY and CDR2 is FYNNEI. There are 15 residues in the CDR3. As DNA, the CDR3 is TGTGCCAGCAGAAAGGAGGCGGGAGTCGTCGGGGAGCTGTTTTTT. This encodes CASRKEAGVVGELFF.

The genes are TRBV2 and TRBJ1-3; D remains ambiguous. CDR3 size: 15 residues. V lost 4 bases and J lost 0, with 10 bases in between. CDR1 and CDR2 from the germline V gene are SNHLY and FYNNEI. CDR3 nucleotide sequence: TGTGCCAGCAGTGCAAGAGACCTCTCTGGAAACACCATATATTTT. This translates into CASSARDLSGNTIYF.

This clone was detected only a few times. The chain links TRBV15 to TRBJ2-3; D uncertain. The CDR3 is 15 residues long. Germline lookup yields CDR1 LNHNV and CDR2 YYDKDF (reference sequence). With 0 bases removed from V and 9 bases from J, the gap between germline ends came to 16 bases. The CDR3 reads CATSRDLSGAITQYF. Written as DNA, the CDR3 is TGTGCCACCAGCAGAGATCTGAGTGGTGCAATCACGCAGTATTTT.

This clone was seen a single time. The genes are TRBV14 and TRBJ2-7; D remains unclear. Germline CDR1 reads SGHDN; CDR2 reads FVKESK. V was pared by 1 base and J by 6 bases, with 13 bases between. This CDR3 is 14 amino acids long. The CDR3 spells CASSQGGIGPEQYF. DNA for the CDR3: TGTGCCAGCAGCCAAGGAGGCATCGGGCCCGAGCAGTACTTC. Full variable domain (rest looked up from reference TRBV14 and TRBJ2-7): EAGVTQFPSHSVIEKGQTVTLRCDPISGHDNLYWYRRVMGKEIKFLLHFVKESKQDESGMPNNRFLAERTGGTYSTLKVQPAELEDSGVYFCASSQGGIGPEQYFGPGTRLTVT.

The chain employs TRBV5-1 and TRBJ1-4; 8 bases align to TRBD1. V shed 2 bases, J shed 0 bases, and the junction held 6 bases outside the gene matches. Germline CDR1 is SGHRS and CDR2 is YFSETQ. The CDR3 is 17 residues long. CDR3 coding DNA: TGCGCCAGCAGCTTCGGCCTACAGGGGGCAACTAATGAAAAACTGTTTTTT. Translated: CASSFGLQGATNEKLFF. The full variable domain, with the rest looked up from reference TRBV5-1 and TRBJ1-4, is KAGVTQTPRYLIKTRGQQVTLSCSPISGHRSVSWYQQTPGQGLQFLFEYFSETQRNKGNFPGRFSGRQFSNSRSEMNVSTLELGDSALYLCASSFGLQGATNEKLFFGSGTQLSVL.

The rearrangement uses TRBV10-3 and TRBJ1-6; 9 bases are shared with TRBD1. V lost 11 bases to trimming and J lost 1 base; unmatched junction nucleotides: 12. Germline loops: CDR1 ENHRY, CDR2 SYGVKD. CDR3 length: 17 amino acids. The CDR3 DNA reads TGTGCCGTGCGACCGGTACAGGGGGCTTCCTATAATTCACCCCTCCACTTT. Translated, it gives CAVRPVQGASYNSPLHF.

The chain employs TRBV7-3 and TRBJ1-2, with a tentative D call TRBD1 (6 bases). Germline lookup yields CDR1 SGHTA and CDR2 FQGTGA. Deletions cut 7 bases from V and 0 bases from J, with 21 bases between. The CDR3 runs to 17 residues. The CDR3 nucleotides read TGTGCCAGCACCCAACAGGGAGGACCAGAAGCTAACTATGGCTACACCTTC. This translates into CASTQQGGPEANYGYTF.

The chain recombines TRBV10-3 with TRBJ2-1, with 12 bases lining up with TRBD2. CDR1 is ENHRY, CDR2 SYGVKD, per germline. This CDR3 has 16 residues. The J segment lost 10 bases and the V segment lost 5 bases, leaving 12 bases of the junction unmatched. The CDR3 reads CAISNSRTSGMDEQFF. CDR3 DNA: TGTGCCATCAGTAACTCGAGGACTAGCGGGATGGACGAGCAGTTCTTC.

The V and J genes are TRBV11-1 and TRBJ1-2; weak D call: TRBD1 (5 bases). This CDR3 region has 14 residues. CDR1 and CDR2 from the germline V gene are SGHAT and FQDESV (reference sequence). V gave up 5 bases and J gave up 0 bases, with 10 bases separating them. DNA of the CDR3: TGTGCCAGCAGCCGGCCGGGGGCTAACTATGGCTACACCTTC. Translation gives CASSRPGANYGYTF.

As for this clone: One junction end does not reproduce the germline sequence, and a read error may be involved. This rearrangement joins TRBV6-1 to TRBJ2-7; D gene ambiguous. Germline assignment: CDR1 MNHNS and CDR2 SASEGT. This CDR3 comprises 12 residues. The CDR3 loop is CASSEDQAPSCF. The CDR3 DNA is TGTGCCAGCAGTGAAGACCAGGCCCCGTCCTGCTTC.

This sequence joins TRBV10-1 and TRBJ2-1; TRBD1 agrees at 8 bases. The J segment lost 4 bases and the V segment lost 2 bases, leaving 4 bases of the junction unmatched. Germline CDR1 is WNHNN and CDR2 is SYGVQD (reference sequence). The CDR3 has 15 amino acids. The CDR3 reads CASSERQGNYNEQFF. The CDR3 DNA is TGCGCCAGCAGTGAGAGACAGGGGAATTACAATGAGCAGTTCTTC.

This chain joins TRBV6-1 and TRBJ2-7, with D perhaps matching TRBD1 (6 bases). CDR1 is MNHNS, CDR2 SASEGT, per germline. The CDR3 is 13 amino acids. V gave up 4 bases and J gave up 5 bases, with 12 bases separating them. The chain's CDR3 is CASSANRVDEQYF. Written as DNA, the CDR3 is TGTGCCAGCAGTGCTAACAGGGTTGACGAGCAGTACTTC.

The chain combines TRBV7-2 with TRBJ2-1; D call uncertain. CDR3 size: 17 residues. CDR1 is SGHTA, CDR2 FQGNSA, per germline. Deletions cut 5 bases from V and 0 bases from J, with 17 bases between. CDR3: CASSPQITRDSYNEQFF. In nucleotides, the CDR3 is TGTGCCAGCAGCCCGCAAATAACAAGGGACTCCTACAATGAGCAGTTCTTC.

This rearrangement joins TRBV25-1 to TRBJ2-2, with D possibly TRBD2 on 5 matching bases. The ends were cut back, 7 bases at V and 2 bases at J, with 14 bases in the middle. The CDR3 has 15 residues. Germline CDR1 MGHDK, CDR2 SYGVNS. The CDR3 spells CASKVDRGNTGELFF. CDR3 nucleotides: TGTGCCAGCAAGGTAGACCGGGGAAACACCGGGGAGCTGTTTTTT. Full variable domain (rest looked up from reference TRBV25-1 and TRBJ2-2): EADIYQTPRYLVIGTGKKITLECSQTMGHDKMYWYQQDPGMELHLIHYSYGVNSTEKGDLSSESTVSRIRTEHFPLTLESARPSHTSQYLCASKVDRGNTGELFFGEGSRLTVL.

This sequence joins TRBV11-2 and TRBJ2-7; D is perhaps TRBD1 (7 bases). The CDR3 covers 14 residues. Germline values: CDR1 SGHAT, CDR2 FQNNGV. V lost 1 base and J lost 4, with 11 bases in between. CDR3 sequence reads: CASSLVSGGYEQYF. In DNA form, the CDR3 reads TGTGCCAGCAGCTTAGTATCAGGGGGGTACGAGCAGTACTTC.

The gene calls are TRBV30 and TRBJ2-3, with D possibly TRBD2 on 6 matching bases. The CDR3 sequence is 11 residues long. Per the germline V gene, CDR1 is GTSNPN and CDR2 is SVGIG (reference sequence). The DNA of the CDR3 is TGTGCGTGGGACTTAATGAATACGCAGTATTTT. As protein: CAWDLMNTQYF.